One sample yielded the 10 T cell receptor beta chains listed below, sequenced in a study of neurological immune-mediated disorders. Using its own MiXCR run on the 5' RACE reads, TCRdb lists one record per CDR3 protein. The data hold about 19,000 distinct CDR3 sequences, with over 2.5% observed a single time. The sample consisted of PBMCs. The receptors were gathered from a young woman with multiple sclerosis.

This clonotype was detected only a few times. V usage is TRBV7-2 and J usage is TRBJ2-5; D is uncertain. V lost 5 bases and J lost 5, with 15 bases in between. The CDR3 totals 14 residues. The germline gives CDR1 SGHTA, CDR2 FQGNSA. As DNA, the CDR3 is TGTGCCAGCAGCCTAAGACGCTATGACGAGACCCAGTACTTC. It yields the protein CASSLRRYDETQYF.

This clonotype was recorded many times. The gene calls are TRBV7-8 and TRBJ1-2, with 7 bases that match TRBD1. V lost 5 bases to trimming and J lost 8 bases; unmatched junction nucleotides: 11. The CDR3 extends over 14 amino acids. From germline, CDR1 is SGHVS and CDR2 FQNEAQ. CDR3 protein: CASSPNHNRGGYTF. CDR3 DNA: TGTGCCAGCAGCCCGAATCACAACAGGGGAGGCTACACCTTC.

In its sample, this clonotype was seen many times. The rearrangement joins TRBV12-3 or TRBV12-4 to TRBJ1-2; 8 bases are shared with TRBD1. V shed 4 bases and J 6 bases; nucleotides not matched to a gene: 7. The length of the CDR3 is 14 residues. This chain's CDR3 is CASSSEDRVDGYTF. DNA for the CDR3: TGTGCCAGCAGTTCTGAGGACAGGGTGGATGGCTACACCTTC.

This clonotype was observed at least ten times. The chain links TRBV29-1 to TRBJ1-4, with no clear D. Trimming shortened V by 4 bases and J by 3 bases, and 9 bases separated the two germline ends. Germline V gene lookup returns CDR1 SQVTM and CDR2 ANQGSEA. The CDR3 consists of 13 residues. CDR3 sequence reads: CSVGWAPNEKLFF. The CDR3 region has the DNA TGCAGCGTTGGATGGGCCCCTAATGAAAAACTGTTTTTT.

At least ten counts were recorded for this clonotype. The chain carries TRBV10-3 and TRBJ2-5; D call uncertain. The CDR3 spans 12 residues. Germline V lookup: CDR1 ENHRY, CDR2 SYGVKD. V was pared by 5 bases and J by 5 bases, with 9 bases between. CDR3 residues: CAISLDVETQYF. CDR3 bases: TGTGCCATCAGTCTTGACGTTGAGACCCAGTACTTC.

This clonotype was recorded many times. The V and J genes are TRBV5-1 and TRBJ2-1; no clear D gene. Per germline, CDR1 SGHRS and CDR2 YFSETQ. The CDR3 length is 13 residues. V lost 3 bases to trimming and J lost 6 bases, with 10 bases between them. The CDR3 sequence: CASSSGVSNEQFF. CDR3 nucleotide sequence: TGCGCCAGCAGCTCTGGGGTAAGCAATGAGCAGTTCTTC.

The genes are TRBV12-3 or TRBV12-4 and TRBJ2-5; maybe TRBD2 (7 bases). With 5 bases removed from V and 5 bases from J, the gap between germline ends came to 15 bases. CDR3 length equals 14 residues. CDR3 nucleotide sequence: TGTGCCAGCAGTCCCGGGGGGCTTGTGGAGACCCAGTACTTC. This translates into CASSPGGLVETQYF.

This clonotype was seen a handful of times. This chain uses TRBV6-6 with TRBJ1-4; 7 nucleotides agree with TRBD1. There are 16 residues in the CDR3. Germline V gives CDR1 MNHNY, CDR2 SVGAGI (reference sequence). V was clipped by 3 bases and J by 3 bases; unmatched bases: 7. CDR3 protein: CASSYYIRGANEKLFF. CDR3 sequence (DNA): TGTGCCAGCAGTTATTACATCAGGGGGGCTAATGAAAAACTGTTTTTT.

Many counts were recorded for this clonotype. The chain couples TRBV7-8 to TRBJ2-3; weak D call: TRBD1 (6 bases). This CDR3 is 16 amino acids long. Between the trimmed V and J ends, which lost 5 bases and 3 bases, there was a span of 18 bases. Germline values: CDR1 SGHVS, CDR2 FQNEAQ. This CDR3 is CASSPWQGQKTDTQYF. The CDR3 DNA follows: TGTGCCAGCAGCCCCTGGCAGGGGCAAAAGACAGATACGCAGTATTTT.

In this sample, this clonotype turned up many times. The chain joins TRBV5-1 to TRBJ2-1; possible D gene TRBD1, 6 bases. The CDR3 runs to 14 residues. Between the trimmed V and J ends, which lost 1 base and 5 bases, there was a span of 10 bases. The V gene's germline CDR1 is SGHRS and CDR2 YFSETQ. CDR3 coding DNA: TGCGCCAGCAGCTTGACAGGGAACCACAATGAGCAGTTCTTC. Encoded protein: CASSLTGNHNEQFF.